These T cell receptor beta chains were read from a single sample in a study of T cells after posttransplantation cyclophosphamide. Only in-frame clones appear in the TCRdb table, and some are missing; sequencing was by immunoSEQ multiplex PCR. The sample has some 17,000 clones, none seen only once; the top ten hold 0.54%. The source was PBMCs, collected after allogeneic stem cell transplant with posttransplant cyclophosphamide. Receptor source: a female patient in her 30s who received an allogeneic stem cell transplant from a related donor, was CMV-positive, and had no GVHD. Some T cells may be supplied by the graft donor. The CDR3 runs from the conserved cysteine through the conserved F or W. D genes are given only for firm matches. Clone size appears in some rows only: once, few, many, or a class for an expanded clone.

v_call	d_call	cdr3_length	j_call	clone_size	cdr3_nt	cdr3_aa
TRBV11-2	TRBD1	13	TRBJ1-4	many	TGTGCCAGCAGCTTAGATACAGACAGGGAACTGTTTTTT	CASSLDTDRELFF
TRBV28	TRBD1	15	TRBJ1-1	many	TGTGCCAGCAGTTTATGGCCAGGGGGAGACACTGAAGCTTTCTTT	CASSLWPGGDTEAFF
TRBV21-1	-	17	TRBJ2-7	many	TGTGCCAGCAGCAAAGATTCAGCTAGCGGGAGCTCCCGGGAGCAGTACTTC	CASSKDSASGSSREQYF
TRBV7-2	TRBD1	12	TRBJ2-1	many	TGTGCCAGCAGCAGACAGGGCAATGAGCAGTTCTTC	CASSRQGNEQFF
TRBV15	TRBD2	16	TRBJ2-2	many	TGTGCCACCAGCAGACGGGGTAGCGGGAGATCCGGGGAGCTGTTTTTT	CATSRRGSGRSGELFF
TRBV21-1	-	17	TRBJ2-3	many	TGTGCCAGCAGCAAAGCGCTGGGACTAGGGATTGCAGATACGCAGTATTTT	CASSKALGLGIADTQYF
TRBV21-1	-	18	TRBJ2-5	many	TGTGCCAGCAGCAAAAGGGGGGGGCAGGCAAGATTCGGAGAGACCCAGTACTTC	CASSKRGGQARFGETQYF
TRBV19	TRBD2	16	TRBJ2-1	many	TGTGCCAGTAGTATAGGCCTAGCGGGAAGGGCGGGTGAGCAGTTCTTC	CASSIGLAGRAGEQFF
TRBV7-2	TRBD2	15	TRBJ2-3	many	TGTGCCAGCAGCCGAGACGGACTAGCGATAGATACGCAGTATTTT	CASSRDGLAIDTQYF
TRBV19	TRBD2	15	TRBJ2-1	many	TGTGCCAGTAGGATAGCGGGAGGAGGGTACAATGAGCAGTTCTTC	CASRIAGGGYNEQFF
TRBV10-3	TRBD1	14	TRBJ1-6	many	TGTGCCATCCGTTCACAGGGGGCTGTTTCACCCCTCCACTTT	CAIRSQGAVSPLHF
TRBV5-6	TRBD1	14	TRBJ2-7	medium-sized	TGTGCCAGCAGCTTGGACACAGGGGGCTACGAGCAGTACTTC	CASSLDTGGYEQYF
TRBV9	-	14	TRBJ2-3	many	TGTGCCAGCAGCGTAGGCCGGGAGACAGATACGCAGTATTTT	CASSVGRETDTQYF
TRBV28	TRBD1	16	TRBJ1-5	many	TGTGCCAGCAAAACACACAGGGGTGCTGGCAATCAGCCCCAGCATTTT	CASKTHRGAGNQPQHF
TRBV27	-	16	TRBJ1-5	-	TGTGCCAGCAGTTTATTCCCCATGCTACGGGATCAGCCCCAGCATTTT	CASSLFPMLRDQPQHF
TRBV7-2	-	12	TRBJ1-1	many	TGTGCCAGCAGTTTTACAGCGGCCCCAGCTTTCTTT	CASSFTAAPAFF
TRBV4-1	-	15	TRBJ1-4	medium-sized	TGCGCCAGCAGCCCAATCGGACAGCAGAATGAAAAACTGTTTTTT	CASSPIGQQNEKLFF
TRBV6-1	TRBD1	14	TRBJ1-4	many	TGTGCCAGTCGATCCAGGGGGGTTAGTGAAAAACTGTTTTTT	CASRSRGVSEKLFF
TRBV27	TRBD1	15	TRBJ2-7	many	TGTGCCAGCAGTTCACTAGGGACAGGGGATCCCCCCTACTACTTC	CASSSLGTGDPPYYF
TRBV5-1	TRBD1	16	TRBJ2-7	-	TGCGCCAGCAGCTTGGCCGGGGGACAGGGGGCATACGAGCAGTACTTC	CASSLAGGQGAYEQYF
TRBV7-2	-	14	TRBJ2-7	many	TGTGCCAGCAGCTTAGGTGGGAGCGACTTCGAGCAGTACTTC	CASSLGGSDFEQYF
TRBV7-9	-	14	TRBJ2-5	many	TGTGCCAGCAGCTTTGTCAACTTCCAAGAGACCCAGTACTTC	CASSFVNFQETQYF
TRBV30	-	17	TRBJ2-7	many	TGTGCCTGGAGAAGGGCTAGCGCCTCAAAGCTGAGCTACGAGCAGTACTTC	CAWRRASASKLSYEQYF
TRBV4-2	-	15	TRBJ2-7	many	TGTGCCAGCAGCCAAGATCAGGGGCGGTTCTACGAGCAGTACTTC	CASSQDQGRFYEQYF
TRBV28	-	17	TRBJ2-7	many	TGTGCCAGCAGCCCCCCCACGGGAGCGGCCAACTCCTACGAGCAGTACTTC	CASSPPTGAANSYEQYF
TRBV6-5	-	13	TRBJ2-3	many	TGTGCCAGCCGAAAAAGGGGGTTTGATACGCAGTATTTT	CASRKRGFDTQYF
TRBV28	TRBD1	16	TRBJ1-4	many	TGTGCCAGCAGACTACTGTTTGGGACAGGGGATGAAAAACTGTTTTTT	CASRLLFGTGDEKLFF
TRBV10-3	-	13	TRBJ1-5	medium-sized	TGTGCCATCAGTGAGGGGCGATATCAGCCCCAGCATTTT	CAISEGRYQPQHF
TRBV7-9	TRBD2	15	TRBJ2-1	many	TGTGCCAGCAGCTCCCCGACTAGCGGGGACAATGAGCAGTTCTTC	CASSSPTSGDNEQFF
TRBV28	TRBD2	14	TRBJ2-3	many	TGTGCCAGCAAGACTAGCGGCATCACAGATACGCAGTATTTT	CASKTSGITDTQYF
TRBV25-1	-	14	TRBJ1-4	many	TGTGCCAGCAGGCAAACAGGGCGAGGTGAAAAACTGTTTTTT	CASRQTGRGEKLFF
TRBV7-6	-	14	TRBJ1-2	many	TGTGCCAGCAGCCCAGGGGCGGCTAACTATGGCTACACCTTC	CASSPGAANYGYTF
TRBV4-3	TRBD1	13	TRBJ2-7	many	TGCGCCAGCAGTCAAGACAGGGCCTACGAGCAGTACTTC	CASSQDRAYEQYF
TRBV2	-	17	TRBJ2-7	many	TGTGCCAGCAGTGGAGAATATGGGGCAAGGTTCTCCTACGAGCAGTACTTC	CASSGEYGARFSYEQYF
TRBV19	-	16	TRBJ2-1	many	TGTGCCAGTAGTCCCAAGAGCGCCATATCCTACAATGAGCAGTTCTTC	CASSPKSAISYNEQFF
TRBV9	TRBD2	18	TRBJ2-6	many	TGTGCCAGCAGTGAACCCGGGGGAGGGTTAGGTGGGGCCAACGTCCTGACTTTC	CASSEPGGGLGGANVLTF
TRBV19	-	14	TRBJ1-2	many	TGTGCCAGTAGTATCACCGCTCATAGCTATGGCTACACCTTC	CASSITAHSYGYTF
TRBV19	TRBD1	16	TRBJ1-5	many	TGTGCCAGTAGTATTTCAACGGGACAGATCAATCAGCCCCAGCATTTT	CASSISTGQINQPQHF
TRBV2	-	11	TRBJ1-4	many	TGTGCCAGCAGAGAGGATGGAAAACTGTTTTTT	CASREDGKLFF